This paragraph reports one TCR beta chain. Noted time point: pre-sensitization, week 0. Treatment meaning: therapeutic diphenylcyclopropenone sensitization with weekly scalp DPC. The V end was cut by 7 bases, the J end by 6 bases, with 16 bases between. The CDR3 has 14 amino acids. Germline-derived CDR1 and CDR2 are LNHDA and SQIVND (reference sequence). This sample was included in a study of human T cells and chemical hapten exposure. TCRdb re-analysed the RACE reads in MiXCR, keeping a single row per CDR3 protein. This sample yields a few hundred thousand distinct CDR3 sequences, of which 7.5% to 9% are seen a single time; 2% to 3% belongs to the top ten.

The V call is TRBV19, the J call TRBJ2-1; the D is unclear. Sequenced material: whole blood, taken in connection with sensitization to the hapten diphenylcyclopropenone (DPC). The source is a woman in her 40s with alopecia areata. Some clones in this sample may be carry-over from other donors' samples. The CDR3 region is CASTLQGPANEQFF. CDR3 DNA: TGTGCCAGTACCCTCCAAGGACCAGCCAATGAGCAGTTCTTC. Complete variable domain (other parts from reference TRBV19 and TRBJ2-1): DGGITQSPKYLFRKEGQNVTLSCEQNLNHDAMYWYRQDPGQGLRLIYYSQIVNDFQKGDIAEGYSVSREKKESFPLTVTSAQKNPTAFYLCASTLQGPANEQFFGPGTRLTVL.